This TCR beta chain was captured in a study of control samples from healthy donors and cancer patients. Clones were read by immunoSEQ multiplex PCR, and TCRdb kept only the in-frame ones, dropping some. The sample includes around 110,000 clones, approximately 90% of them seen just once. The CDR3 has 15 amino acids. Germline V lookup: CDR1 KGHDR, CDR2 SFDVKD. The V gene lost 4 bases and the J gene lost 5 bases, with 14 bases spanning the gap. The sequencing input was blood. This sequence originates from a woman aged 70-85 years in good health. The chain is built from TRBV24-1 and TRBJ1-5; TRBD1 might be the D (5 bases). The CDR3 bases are TGTGCCACCAGTGACTCGGGTGGGGGGGATCAGCCCCAGCATTTT. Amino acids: CATSDSGGGDQPQHF.